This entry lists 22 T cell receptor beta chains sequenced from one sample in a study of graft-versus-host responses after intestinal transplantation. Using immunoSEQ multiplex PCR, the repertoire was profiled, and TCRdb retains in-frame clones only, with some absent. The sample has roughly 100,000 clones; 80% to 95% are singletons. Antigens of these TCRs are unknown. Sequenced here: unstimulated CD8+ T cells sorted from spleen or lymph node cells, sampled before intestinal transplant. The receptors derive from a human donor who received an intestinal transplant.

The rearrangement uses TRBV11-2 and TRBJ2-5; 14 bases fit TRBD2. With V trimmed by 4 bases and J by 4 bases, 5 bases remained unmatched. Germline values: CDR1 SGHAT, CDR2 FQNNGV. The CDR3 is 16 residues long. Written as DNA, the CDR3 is TGTGCCAGCAGCTCCGGACTAGCGGGGGGACCAGAGACCCAGTACTTC. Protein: CASSSGLAGGPETQYF.

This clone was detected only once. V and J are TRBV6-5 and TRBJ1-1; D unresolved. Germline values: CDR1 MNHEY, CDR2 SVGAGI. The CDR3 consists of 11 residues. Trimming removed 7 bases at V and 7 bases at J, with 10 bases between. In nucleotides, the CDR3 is TGTGCCAGCATTGATGGGATTGAAGCTTTCTTT. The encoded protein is CASIDGIEAFF.

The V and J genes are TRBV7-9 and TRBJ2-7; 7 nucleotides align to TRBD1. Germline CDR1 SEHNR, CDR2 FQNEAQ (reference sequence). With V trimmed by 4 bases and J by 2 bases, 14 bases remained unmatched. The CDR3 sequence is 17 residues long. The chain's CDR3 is CASSSTPPRQGPYEQYF. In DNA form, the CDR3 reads TGTGCCAGCAGCTCTACCCCTCCTCGACAGGGCCCCTACGAGCAGTACTTC.

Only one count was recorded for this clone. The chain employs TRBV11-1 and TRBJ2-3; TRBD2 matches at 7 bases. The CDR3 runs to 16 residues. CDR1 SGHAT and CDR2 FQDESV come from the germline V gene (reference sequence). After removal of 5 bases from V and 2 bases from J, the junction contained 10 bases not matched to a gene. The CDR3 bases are TGTGCCAGCAGCCCAGCGGGGCCCCGATCCACAGATACGCAGTATTTT. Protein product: CASSPAGPRSTDTQYF.

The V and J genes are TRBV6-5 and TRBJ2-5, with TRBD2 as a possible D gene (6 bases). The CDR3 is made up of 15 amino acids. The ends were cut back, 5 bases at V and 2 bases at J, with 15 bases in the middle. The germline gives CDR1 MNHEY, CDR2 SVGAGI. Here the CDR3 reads CASSPSDRLQETQYF. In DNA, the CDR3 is TGTGCCAGCAGTCCTAGCGACAGATTGCAAGAGACCCAGTACTTC.

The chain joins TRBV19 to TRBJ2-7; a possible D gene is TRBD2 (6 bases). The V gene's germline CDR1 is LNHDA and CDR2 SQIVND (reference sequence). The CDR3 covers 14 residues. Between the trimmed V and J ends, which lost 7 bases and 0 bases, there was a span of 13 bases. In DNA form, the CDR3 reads TGTGCCAGTAATGACGGGGGTAGCTCCTACGAGCAGTACTTC. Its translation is CASNDGGSSYEQYF.

The CDR3 reads CASRPGGGITDTQYF. In DNA, the CDR3 is TGTGCCAGCAGGCCCGGCGGGGGGATCACAGATACGCAGTATTTT. The rearrangement uses TRBV13 and TRBJ2-3; TRBD2 matches at 8 bases. This CDR3 region has 15 residues. Germline V gene lookup returns CDR1 PRHDT and CDR2 FYEKMQ (reference sequence). V dropped 6 bases and J dropped 2; count of bases not matched to a gene: 7. Looking up the rest from reference TRBV13 and TRBJ2-3 gives the full variable domain: AAGVIQSPRHLIKEKRETATLKCYPIPRHDTVYWYQQGPGQDPQFLISFYEKMQSDKGSIPDRFSAQQFSDYHSELNMSSLELGDSALYFCASRPGGGITDTQYFGPGTRLTVL.

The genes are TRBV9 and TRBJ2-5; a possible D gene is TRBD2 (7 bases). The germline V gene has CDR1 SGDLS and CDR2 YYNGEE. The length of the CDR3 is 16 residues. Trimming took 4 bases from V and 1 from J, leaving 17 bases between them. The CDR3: CASSPFFGGPQETQYF. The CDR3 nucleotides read TGTGCCAGCAGCCCCTTTTTCGGGGGGCCCCAAGAGACCCAGTACTTC.

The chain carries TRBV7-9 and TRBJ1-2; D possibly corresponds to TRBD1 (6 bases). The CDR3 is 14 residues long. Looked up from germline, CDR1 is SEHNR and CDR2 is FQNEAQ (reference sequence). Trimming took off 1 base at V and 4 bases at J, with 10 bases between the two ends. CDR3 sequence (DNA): TGTGCCAGCAGCTTAGGACAGGAGCCCTATGGCTACACCTTC. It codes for CASSLGQEPYGYTF.

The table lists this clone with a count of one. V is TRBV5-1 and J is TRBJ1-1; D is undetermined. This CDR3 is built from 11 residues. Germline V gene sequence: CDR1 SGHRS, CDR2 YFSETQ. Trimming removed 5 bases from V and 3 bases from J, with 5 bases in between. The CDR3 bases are TGCGCCAGCAGGGGCCACACTGAAGCTTTCTTT. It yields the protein CASRGHTEAFF.

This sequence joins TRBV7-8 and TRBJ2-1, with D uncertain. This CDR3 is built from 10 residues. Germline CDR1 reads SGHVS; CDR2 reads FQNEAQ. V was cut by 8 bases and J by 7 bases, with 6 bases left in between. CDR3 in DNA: TGTGCCAGCGGTGGAAATGAGCAGTTCTTC. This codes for CASGGNEQFF.

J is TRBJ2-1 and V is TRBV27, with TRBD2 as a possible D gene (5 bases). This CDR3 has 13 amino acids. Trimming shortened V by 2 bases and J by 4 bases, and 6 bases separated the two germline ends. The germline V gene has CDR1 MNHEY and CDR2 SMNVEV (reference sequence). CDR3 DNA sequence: TGTGCCAGCAGTTTAACTAGATACAATGAGCAGTTCTTC. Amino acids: CASSLTRYNEQFF.

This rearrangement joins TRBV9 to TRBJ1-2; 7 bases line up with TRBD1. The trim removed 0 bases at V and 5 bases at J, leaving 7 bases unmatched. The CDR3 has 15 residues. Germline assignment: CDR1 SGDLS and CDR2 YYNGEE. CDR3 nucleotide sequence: TGTGCCAGCAGCGTAGAATTGGGACAGCCATATGGCTACACCTTC. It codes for CASSVELGQPYGYTF.

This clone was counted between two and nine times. The CDR3 spells CASSLTGTVPDEQYF. DNA of the CDR3: TGCGCCAGCAGCTTGACCGGGACGGTCCCCGACGAGCAGTACTTC. This chain joins TRBV5-1 and TRBJ2-7, with D possibly being TRBD1 or TRBD2 (5 bases each). The ends were cut back, 1 base at V and 5 bases at J, with 16 bases in the middle. This CDR3 is 15 amino acids long. CDR1 and CDR2 (germline): SGHRS, YFSETQ.

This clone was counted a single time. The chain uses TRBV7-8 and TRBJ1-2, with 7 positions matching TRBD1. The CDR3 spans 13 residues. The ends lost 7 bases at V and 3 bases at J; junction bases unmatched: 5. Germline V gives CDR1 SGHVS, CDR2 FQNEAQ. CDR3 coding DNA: TGTGCCAGCACCCCGGGACAGTACTATGGCTACACCTTC. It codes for CASTPGQYYGYTF.

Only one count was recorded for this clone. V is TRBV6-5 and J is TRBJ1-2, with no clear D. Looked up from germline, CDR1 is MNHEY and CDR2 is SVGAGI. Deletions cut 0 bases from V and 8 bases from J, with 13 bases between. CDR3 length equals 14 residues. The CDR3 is CASSYSFYTGGYTF. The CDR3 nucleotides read TGTGCCAGCAGTTACTCATTCTACACGGGCGGCTACACCTTC.

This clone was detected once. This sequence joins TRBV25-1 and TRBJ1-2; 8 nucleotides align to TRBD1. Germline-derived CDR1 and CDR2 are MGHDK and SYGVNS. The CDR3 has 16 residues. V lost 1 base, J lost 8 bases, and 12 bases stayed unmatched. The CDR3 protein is CASSEFFGQGGLGYTF. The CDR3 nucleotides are TGTGCCAGCAGTGAATTCTTTGGACAGGGCGGTTTGGGCTACACCTTC.

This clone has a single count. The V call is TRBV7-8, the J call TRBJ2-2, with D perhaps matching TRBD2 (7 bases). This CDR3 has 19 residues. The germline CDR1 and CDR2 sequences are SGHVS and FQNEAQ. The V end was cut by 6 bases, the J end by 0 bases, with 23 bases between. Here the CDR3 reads CASRTNGGRQRSNTGELFF. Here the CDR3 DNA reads TGTGCCAGCAGGACAAACGGGGGGCGTCAAAGGTCGAACACCGGGGAGCTGTTTTTT.

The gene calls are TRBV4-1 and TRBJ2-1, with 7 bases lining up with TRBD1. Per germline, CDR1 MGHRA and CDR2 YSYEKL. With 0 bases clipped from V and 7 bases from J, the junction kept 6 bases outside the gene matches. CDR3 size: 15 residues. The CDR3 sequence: CASSQEFSTGNEQFF. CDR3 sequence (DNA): TGCGCCAGCAGCCAAGAGTTTTCGACAGGGAATGAGCAGTTCTTC.

The CDR3 protein is CASGDRLAGQGYEQYF. Written as DNA, the CDR3 is TGTGCTAGTGGTGATCGACTTGCGGGACAGGGTTACGAGCAGTACTTC. The J gene is TRBJ2-7, the V gene TRBV12-5; TRBD1 matches 9 bases. The germline V gene has CDR1 LGHNT and CDR2 FRNRAP. The V segment lost 5 bases and the J segment 4 bases; nucleotides outside the gene matches: 12. The CDR3 extends over 16 amino acids. Full variable domain (rest looked up from reference TRBV12-5 and TRBJ2-7): DARVTQTPRHKVTEMGQEVTMRCQPILGHNTVFWYRQTMMQGLELLAYFRNRAPLDDSGMPKDRFSAEMPDATLATLKIQPSEPRDSAVYFCASGDRLAGQGYEQYFGPGTRLTVT.

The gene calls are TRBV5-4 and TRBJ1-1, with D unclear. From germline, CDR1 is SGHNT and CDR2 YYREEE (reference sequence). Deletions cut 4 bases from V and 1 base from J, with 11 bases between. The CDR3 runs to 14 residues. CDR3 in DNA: TGTGCCAGCAGCCCGATGGGAGAGAACACTGAAGCTTTCTTT. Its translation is CASSPMGENTEAFF.

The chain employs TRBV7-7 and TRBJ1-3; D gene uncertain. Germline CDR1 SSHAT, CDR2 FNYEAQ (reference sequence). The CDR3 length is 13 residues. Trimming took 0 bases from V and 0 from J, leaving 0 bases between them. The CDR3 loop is CASSLASGNTIYF. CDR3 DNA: TGTGCCAGCAGCTTAGCCTCTGGAAACACCATATATTTT.